These 13 T cell receptor beta chains were all obtained from the same sample, sequenced in a study of beta chain features in type 1 diabetes. Sequenced material consisted of expressed TCRB transcripts (all of the isolated RNA was reverse transcribed). The protocol was immunoSEQ multiplex PCR, while the TCRdb copy is restricted to in-frame clones and leaves out a portion. This table has fewer than 650,000 clones, roughly 15% appearing once. Sequences were obtained from naive CD4+ T cells from blood. These receptors all come from a man between 18 and 35 years old in good health.

This chain uses TRBV2 with TRBJ1-2, with D possibly being TRBD1 (5 bases). The CDR3 covers 12 residues. Germline V gene data show CDR1 as SNHLY and CDR2 as FYNNEI. Trimming pared 7 bases from V and 2 bases from J, leaving 8 bases between. The CDR3 sequence is CASTRQNYGYTF. CDR3 bases: TGTGCCAGCACACGACAGAACTATGGCTACACCTTC.

This chain joins TRBV5-4 and TRBJ1-4; 7 nucleotides align to TRBD1. This CDR3 spans 15 amino acids. CDR1 and CDR2 from the germline V gene are SGHNT and YYREEE (reference sequence). V was clipped by 4 bases and J by 1 base; unmatched bases: 4. The CDR3 sequence is CASSPDRETNEKLFF. The CDR3 DNA reads as TGTGCCAGCAGCCCAGACAGGGAAACTAATGAAAAACTGTTTTTT.

This chain connects TRBV7-9 to TRBJ1-5; TRBD1 aligns across 7 bases. The germline CDR1 and CDR2 sequences are SEHNR and FQNEAQ (reference sequence). The CDR3 runs to 18 residues. Trimming took 6 bases from V and 0 from J; bases not matched to a gene: 14. CDR3 residues: CASSRSGRQGYSNQPQHF. The DNA of the CDR3 is TGTGCCAGCAGTAGGAGTGGACGACAGGGATATAGCAATCAGCCCCAGCATTTT.

This clone was picked up a small number of times. This sequence joins TRBV19 and TRBJ2-1; D remains unclear. Trimming cost V 2 bases and J 4 bases, with 12 bases left between them. CDR1 is LNHDA and CDR2 is SQIVND in the germline V gene (reference sequence). This CDR3 comprises 15 residues. The CDR3 here is CASSITGILYNEQFF. The CDR3 coding sequence is TGTGCCAGTAGTATAACCGGTATCCTATACAATGAGCAGTTCTTC.

This clone has just a few counts. The chain employs TRBV6-1 and TRBJ2-2; TRBD2 might be the D (5 bases). Germline V CDR1 and CDR2: MNHNS, SASEGT. The CDR3 length is 14 residues. The V end was cut by 6 bases, the J end by 3 bases, with 11 bases between. As DNA, the CDR3 is TGTGCCAGCAGCTCTGGACTGTACACCGGGGAGCTGTTTTTT. It specifies CASSSGLYTGELFF.

This clone was counted a few times. This rearrangement joins TRBV5-4 to TRBJ1-1; D remains unclear. This CDR3 is 13 amino acids long. Trimming shortened V by 1 base and J by 5 bases, and 9 bases separated the two germline ends. Germline assignment: CDR1 SGHNT and CDR2 YYREEE (reference sequence). The CDR3 region is CASSLSLETEAFF. The CDR3 DNA reads as TGTGCCAGCAGCTTGAGTCTGGAAACTGAAGCTTTCTTT.

In this sample, this clone turned up a few times. V gene TRBV30 combines with J gene TRBJ2-1, with 9 bases that match TRBD1. Germline CDR1 GTSNPN, CDR2 SVGIG (reference sequence). The CDR3 spans 14 residues. The J segment lost 7 bases and the V segment lost 6 bases, leaving 10 bases of the junction unmatched. The CDR3: CACLPGTGRNEQFF. The CDR3 DNA reads TGTGCCTGCTTACCCGGGACAGGGAGGAATGAGCAGTTCTTC.

There are a few counts of this clone. V gene TRBV21-1 combines with J gene TRBJ1-5. TRBV21-1 is a known pseudogene. There are 13 residues in the CDR3. CDR3 loop: CASRGYSNQPQHF. Written as DNA, the CDR3 is TGTGCCAGCAGGGGGTATAGCAATCAGCCCCAGCATTTT.

This clone was picked up a small number of times. The chain links TRBV11-1 to TRBJ2-2; weak D call: TRBD2 (5 bases). The CDR3 runs 13 residues. Germline-derived CDR1 and CDR2 are SGHAT and FQDESV (reference sequence). V was cut by 6 bases and J by 6 bases, with 11 bases left in between. CDR3 sequence: CASSLDYSGELFF. In DNA form, the CDR3 reads TGTGCCAGCAGTCTCGACTACTCCGGGGAGCTGTTTTTT.

This clone was seen more than once but under ten times. The chain carries TRBV7-8 and TRBJ2-7, with unresolved D. The CDR3 loop spans 13 amino acids. V gave up 1 base and J gave up 3 bases, with 7 bases separating them. Per germline, CDR1 SGHVS and CDR2 FQNEAQ. The CDR3 DNA sequence: TGTGCCAGCAGCTTAGTTGTGGACTACGAGCAGTACTTC. Residues: CASSLVVDYEQYF.

This clone has only a few counts. This chain uses TRBV9 with TRBJ2-3; no firm D call. CDR1 SGDLS and CDR2 YYNGEE come from the germline V gene. Trimming took off 4 bases at V and 2 bases at J, with 11 bases between the two ends. CDR3 length: 14 residues. In nucleotides, the CDR3 is TGTGCCAGCAGCCTGCGCAGGTACACAGATACGCAGTATTTT. Translation: CASSLRRYTDTQYF.

This clone has just a few counts. This sequence joins TRBV4-1 and TRBJ2-7, with TRBD2 matching 8 bases. The J segment lost 3 bases and the V segment lost 0 bases, leaving 7 bases of the junction unmatched. The CDR3 totals 16 residues. Germline V CDR1 and CDR2: MGHRA, YSYEKL. The CDR3 sequence is CASSQEKRGGLYEQYF. For the CDR3, the DNA is TGCGCCAGCAGCCAAGAGAAACGGGGGGGCCTCTACGAGCAGTACTTC.

This clone was counted between two and nine times. This sequence joins TRBV5-1 and TRBJ1-5; 7 nucleotides line up with TRBD1. V dropped 1 base and J dropped 6; count of bases not matched to a gene: 7. Looked up from germline, CDR1 is SGHRS and CDR2 is YFSETQ. The CDR3 loop spans 15 amino acids. The CDR3 bases are TGCGCCAGCAGCTTGTGGCCAGGGGGATCTCAGCCCCAGCATTTT. Translating gives CASSLWPGGSQPQHF.